This TCR beta chain was sequenced for a study of blood T cells in healthy people across ages. This clonotype has more than one count but fewer than ten. Deletions cut 2 bases from V and 10 bases from J, with 9 bases between. Germline V CDR1 and CDR2: MNHNS, SASEGT. The CDR3 spans 12 residues. A J-beta primer mix and a sample-barcoded 5' primer were used in a second PCR of about 6 to 12 cycles. TCRdb re-called the 5' RACE reads with MiXCR, one entry per CDR3 protein. The sample holds 800,000 or so distinct CDR3 sequences, 60% to 80% seen once. This chain joins TRBV6-1 and TRBJ2-1; tentative D call: TRBD2 (5 bases). Sequenced sample: blood. This sequence was found in a man aged 25 to 40 in good health. CDR3 region: CASSESAGEQFF. CDR3 nucleotides: TGTGCCAGCAGTGAAAGCGCGGGCGAGCAGTTCTTC.